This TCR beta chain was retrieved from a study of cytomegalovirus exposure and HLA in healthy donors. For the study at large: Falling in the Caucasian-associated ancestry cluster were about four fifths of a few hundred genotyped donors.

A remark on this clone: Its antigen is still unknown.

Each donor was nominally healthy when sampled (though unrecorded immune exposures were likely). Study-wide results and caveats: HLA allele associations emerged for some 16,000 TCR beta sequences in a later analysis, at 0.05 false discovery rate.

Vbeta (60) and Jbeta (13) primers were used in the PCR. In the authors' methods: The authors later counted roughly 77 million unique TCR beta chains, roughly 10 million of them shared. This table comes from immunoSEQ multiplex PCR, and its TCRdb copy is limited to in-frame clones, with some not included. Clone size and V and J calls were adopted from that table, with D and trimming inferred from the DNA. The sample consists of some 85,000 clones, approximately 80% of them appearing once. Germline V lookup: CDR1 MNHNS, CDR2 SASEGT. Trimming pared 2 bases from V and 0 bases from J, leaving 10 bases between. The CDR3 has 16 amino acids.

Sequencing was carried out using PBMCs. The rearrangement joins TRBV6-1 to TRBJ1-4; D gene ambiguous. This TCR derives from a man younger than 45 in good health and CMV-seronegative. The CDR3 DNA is TGTGCCAGCAGTGAATGGCGGGTAGCAACTAATGAAAAACTGTTTTTT. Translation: CASSEWRVATNEKLFF.